This T cell receptor beta chain was identified in a study of T-cell reconstitution after alpha-beta-depleted transplantation in children. Study-level results: For some patients, TCRbeta diversity was high at day 60 because of recipient T cells and thymic progenitors that survived. A year had passed since transplant, and T-cell counts and diversity by then came mostly from newly produced T cells. Two months or so post-transplant, alpha-beta T cells reportedly derived from several hundred expanded graft clones.

This clonotype occurred a few times. The antigen is undetermined. V was pared by 4 bases and J by 1 base, with 9 bases between. Germline assignment: CDR1 DFQATT and CDR2 SNEGSKA (reference sequence). The CDR3 runs to 13 residues. The authors prepared the TCRbeta library with unique molecular identifiers. TCRdb redid the calling of the PCR reads with MiXCR, one entry per CDR3 protein. The data show around 580,000 distinct CDR3 sequences, with more than 20% seen just once and 14% held by the top ten. The clonotype was recovered from a boy younger than two who had a stem cell transplant for acute myeloid leukemia, so the T cells may come from the graft donor. This material consisted of PBMCs, mostly from graft donor cells, taken 360 days after TCRalphabeta/CD19-depleted stem cell transplant. V usage is TRBV20-1 and J usage is TRBJ2-3, with a possible D match to TRBD1 (6 bases). CDR3 nucleotide sequence: TGCAGTGCTAACCCAGGGGGCACAGATACGCAGTATTTT. Amino acids: CSANPGGTDTQYF.